The rows below give T cell receptor beta chains drawn from one sample of a study of CD8+ T cells in alopecia areata. TCRdb's copy holds only in-frame clones and misses some; the assay was immunoSEQ multiplex PCR. This table holds 100,000 to 150,000 clones, approximately 60% found once. The sequencing here drew on CD4+ T cells sorted from blood, taken at week 4, from a patient treated with tofacitinib. The receptors originated from a human donor with alopecia areata. CDR3s include the opening cysteine and the closing phenylalanine or tryptophan. D genes are given only for firm matches. Clone size appears in some rows only: once, few, many, or a class for an expanded clone.

V gene	J gene	D gene	clone size	CDR3 DNA	CDR3 protein
TRBV7-2	TRBJ1-5	-	-	TGTGCCAGCAGCTCCGGACGGAGCCTTAGCAATCAGCCCCAGCATTTT	CASSSGRSLSNQPQHF
TRBV18	TRBJ2-6	TRBD2	-	TGTGCCAGCTCACCACTAGCGGGAGCTGGGGCCAACGTCCTGACTTTC	CASSPLAGAGANVLTF
TRBV5-4	TRBJ2-6	TRBD1	few	TGTGCCAGCAGCCTGGCGGACAGGGGGCTTAATCGTGTTGGGGCCAACGTCCTGACTTTC	CASSLADRGLNRVGANVLTF
TRBV4-1	TRBJ1-2	-	-	TGCGCCAGCAGCCAAGGCGGCAGCCGGACTGATGGCTACACCTTC	CASSQGGSRTDGYTF
TRBV10-3	TRBJ2-3	-	-	TGTGCCATCAGCGGTAGCCGGGATACGCAGTATTTT	CAISGSRDTQYF
TRBV20-1	TRBJ2-7	TRBD1	-	TGCAGTGCTAGACAGGGGGCTGGGTACTTC	CSARQGAGYF
TRBV5-4	TRBJ1-1	TRBD1	-	TGTGCCAGCAGCCGTCCCGGGACAGGAACGGACACTGAAGCTTTCTTT	CASSRPGTGTDTEAFF
TRBV19	TRBJ1-4	-	few	TGTGCCAGTAGGACCCTACAGGATAATGAAAAACTGTTTTTT	CASRTLQDNEKLFF
TRBV6-6	TRBJ1-4	-	-	TGTGCCGCCCAAAGCGGATCTAATGAAAAACTGTTTTTT	CAAQSGSNEKLFF
TRBV5-1	TRBJ1-2	TRBD1	-	TGCGCCAGCAGCTCCGGGACAGGGACCTATGGCTACACCTTC	CASSSGTGTYGYTF
TRBV2	TRBJ2-5	TRBD1	once	TGTGCCAGCAGTGGCCGGACAGGGGTACAAGAGACCCAGTACTTC	CASSGRTGVQETQYF
TRBV29-1	TRBJ2-7	TRBD1	-	TGCAGCGTTGGGGACAGGCCCTACGAGCAGTACTTC	CSVGDRPYEQYF
TRBV5-4	TRBJ1-1	-	few	TGTGCCAGCAGCTTGGAAAGTGAAGCTTTCTTT	CASSLESEAFF
TRBV6-4	TRBJ1-2	-	once	TGTGCCAGCAGCGCCGGGACCCATAACTATGGCTACACCTTC	CASSAGTHNYGYTF
TRBV9	TRBJ2-1	TRBD2	-	TGTGCCAGCAGCGTATCCCCTGTCGGCGGGAGCTCCTACAATGAGCAGTTCTTC	CASSVSPVGGSSYNEQFF
TRBV7-3	TRBJ2-1	-	few	TGTGCCAGCAGCCGCGGGGGCCGGAATGAGCAGTTCTTC	CASSRGGRNEQFF
TRBV29-1	TRBJ1-1	-	-	TGCAGCGTTGCTGGTTCTTCAGACACTGAAGCTTTCTTT	CSVAGSSDTEAFF
TRBV27	TRBJ2-7	TRBD1	-	TGTGCCAGTAGGGGACAGGGTTCGTCCTACGAGCAGTACTTC	CASRGQGSSYEQYF
TRBV28	TRBJ1-2	-	-	TGTGCCAACGAGGACAGTCGGGTAGGGGGCTACACCTTC	CANEDSRVGGYTF
TRBV7-2	TRBJ2-5	TRBD1	-	TGTGCCAGCAGCTCTGGGACAGCCTTTGGGGCCCAGTACTTC	CASSSGTAFGAQYF
TRBV5-4	TRBJ2-5	-	-	TGTGCCAGCAGCGCCCACAGGGATGTAGGGGAGACCCAGTACTTC	CASSAHRDVGETQYF
TRBV5-1	TRBJ2-5	-	few	TGCGCCAGCAGCCTCCCGCAAGAGACCCAGTACTTC	CASSLPQETQYF
TRBV11-2	TRBJ2-1	-	few	TGTGCCAGCAGCTTAGATGATGGAGGGATCGTCAATGAGCAGTTCTTC	CASSLDDGGIVNEQFF
TRBV6-5	TRBJ2-3	-	-	TGTGCCAGCAGTTACACGATGGCTTTGATGTCGAATACGCAGTATTTT	CASSYTMALMSNTQYF
TRBV29-1	TRBJ2-7	TRBD1	-	TGCAGCGTTACACCTGGGGGACAGCCCCTCGACGAGCAGTACTTC	CSVTPGGQPLDEQYF
TRBV29-1	TRBJ2-5	-	-	TGCAGCTCACGACAGACCCTTCAAGAGACCCAGTACTTC	CSSRQTLQETQYF
TRBV5-6	TRBJ2-5	-	-	TGTGCCAGCAGCTTTGGGACGGGACTTACGGAGACCCAGTACTTC	CASSFGTGLTETQYF
TRBV4-1	TRBJ1-5	-	-	TGCGCCAGCAGCCAAGTTCAAGTGAATCAGCCCCAGCATTTT	CASSQVQVNQPQHF
TRBV18	TRBJ2-5	-	-	TGTGCCAGCTCACCAGACAGGAAGGAGACCCAGTACTTC	CASSPDRKETQYF
TRBV5-4	TRBJ1-1	TRBD1	few	TGTGCCAGCAGCCCTACAGGGGGCAACACTGAAGCTTTCTTT	CASSPTGGNTEAFF
TRBV7-6	TRBJ2-3	-	-	TGTGCCAGCAGTTATCCAGCAGGGGTTTCGGATACGCAGTATTTT	CASSYPAGVSDTQYF
TRBV6-5	TRBJ2-6	-	-	TGTGCCAGCAGTAGAATCCTCTCTGGGGCCAACGTCCTGACTTTC	CASSRILSGANVLTF
TRBV2	TRBJ1-2	-	-	TGTGCCAGCAGCAGTTATGGCTACACCTTC	CASSSYGYTF
TRBV29-1	TRBJ1-2	TRBD1	-	TGCAGCGTTTACCCCGACAGGGGGCAAGGCTACACCTTC	CSVYPDRGQGYTF
TRBV29-1	TRBJ2-6	-	-	TGCAGCGTAATATCGGGGCTCCACACTGGGGCCAACGTCCTGACTTTC	CSVISGLHTGANVLTF
TRBV30	TRBJ1-2	-	few	TGTGCCTGCCCGAGAGTTAACTATGGCTACACCTTC	CACPRVNYGYTF
TRBV11-2	TRBJ2-5	TRBD2	-	TGTGCCAGCACCTCCGGGAGGGTGGAGACCCAGTACTTC	CASTSGRVETQYF
TRBV29-1	TRBJ2-3	-	many	TGCAGCGTTGAAAGGGACACAGATACGCAGTATTTT	CSVERDTDTQYF